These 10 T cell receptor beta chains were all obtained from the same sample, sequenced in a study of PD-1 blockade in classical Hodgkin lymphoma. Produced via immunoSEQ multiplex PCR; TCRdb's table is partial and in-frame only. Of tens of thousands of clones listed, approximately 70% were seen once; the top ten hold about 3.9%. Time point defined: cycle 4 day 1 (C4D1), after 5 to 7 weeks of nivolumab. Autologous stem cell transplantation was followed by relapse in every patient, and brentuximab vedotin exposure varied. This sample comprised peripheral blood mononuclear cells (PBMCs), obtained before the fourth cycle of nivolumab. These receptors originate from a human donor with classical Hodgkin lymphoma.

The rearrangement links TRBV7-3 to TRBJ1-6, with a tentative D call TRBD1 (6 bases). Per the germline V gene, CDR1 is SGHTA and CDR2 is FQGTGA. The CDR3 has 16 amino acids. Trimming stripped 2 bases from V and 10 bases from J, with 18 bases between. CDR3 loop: CASSLQGRTDWSPLHF. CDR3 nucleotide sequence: TGTGCCAGCAGCTTACAGGGGAGGACAGATTGGTCACCCCTCCACTTT.

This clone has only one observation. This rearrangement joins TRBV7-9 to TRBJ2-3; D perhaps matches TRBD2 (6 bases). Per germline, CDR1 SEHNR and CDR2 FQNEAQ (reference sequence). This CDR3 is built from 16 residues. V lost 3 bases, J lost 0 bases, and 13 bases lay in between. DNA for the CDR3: TGTGCCAGCAGCTTTTTCGGGAGCGGGAGCACAGATACGCAGTATTTT. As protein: CASSFFGSGSTDTQYF.

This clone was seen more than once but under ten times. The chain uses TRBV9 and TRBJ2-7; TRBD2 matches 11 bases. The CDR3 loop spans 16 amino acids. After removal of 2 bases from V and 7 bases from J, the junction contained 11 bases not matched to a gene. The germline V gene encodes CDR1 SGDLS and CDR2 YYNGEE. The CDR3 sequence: CASSVGYSGGADEQYF. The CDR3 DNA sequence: TGTGCCAGCAGCGTCGGGTATAGCGGGGGGGCCGATGAGCAGTACTTC.

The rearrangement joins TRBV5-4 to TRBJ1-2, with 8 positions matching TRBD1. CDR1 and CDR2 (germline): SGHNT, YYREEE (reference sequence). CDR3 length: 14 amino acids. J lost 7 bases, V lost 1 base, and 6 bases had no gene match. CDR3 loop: CASSLNQGAGGYTF. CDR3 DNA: TGTGCCAGCAGCTTGAACCAGGGGGCGGGTGGCTACACCTTC.

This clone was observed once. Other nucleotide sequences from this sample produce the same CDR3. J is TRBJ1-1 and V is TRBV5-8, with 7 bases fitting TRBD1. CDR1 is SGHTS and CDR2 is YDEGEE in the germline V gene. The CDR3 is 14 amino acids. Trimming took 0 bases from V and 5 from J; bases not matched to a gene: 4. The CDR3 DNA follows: TGTGCCAGCAGCTTGGTAAGGGGGCTGACTGAAGCTTTCTTT. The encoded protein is CASSLVRGLTEAFF.

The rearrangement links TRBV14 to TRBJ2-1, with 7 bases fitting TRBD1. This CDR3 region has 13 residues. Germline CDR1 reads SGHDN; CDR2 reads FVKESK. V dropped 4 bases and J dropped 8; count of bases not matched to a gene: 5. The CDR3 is CASSRYGTDEQFF. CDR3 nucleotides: TGTGCCAGCAGCCGATACGGGACAGATGAGCAGTTCTTC.

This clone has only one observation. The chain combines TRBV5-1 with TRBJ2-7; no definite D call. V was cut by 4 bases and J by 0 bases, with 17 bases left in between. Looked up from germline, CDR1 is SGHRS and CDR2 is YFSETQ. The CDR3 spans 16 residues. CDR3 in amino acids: CASSPLPDLSSYEQYF. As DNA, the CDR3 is TGCGCCAGCAGCCCATTACCCGACTTAAGCTCCTACGAGCAGTACTTC.

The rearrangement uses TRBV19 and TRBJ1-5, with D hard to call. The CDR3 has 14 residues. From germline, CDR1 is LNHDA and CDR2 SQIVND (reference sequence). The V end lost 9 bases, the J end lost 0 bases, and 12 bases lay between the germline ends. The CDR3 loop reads CASNPQNSNQPQHF. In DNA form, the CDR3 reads TGTGCCAGCAATCCACAGAATAGCAATCAGCCCCAGCATTTT.

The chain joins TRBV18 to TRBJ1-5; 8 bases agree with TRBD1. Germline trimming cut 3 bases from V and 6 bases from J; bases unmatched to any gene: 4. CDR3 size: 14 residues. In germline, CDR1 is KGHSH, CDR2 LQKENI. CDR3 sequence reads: CASSPTGGSQPQHF. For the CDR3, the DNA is TGTGCCAGCTCACCTACAGGGGGTAGTCAGCCCCAGCATTTT.

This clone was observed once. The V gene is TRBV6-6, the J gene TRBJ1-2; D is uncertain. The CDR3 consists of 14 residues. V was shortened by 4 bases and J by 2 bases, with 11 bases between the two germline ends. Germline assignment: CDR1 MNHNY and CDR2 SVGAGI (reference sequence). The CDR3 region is CASSFYASNYGYTF. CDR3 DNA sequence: TGTGCCAGCAGTTTTTATGCTTCCAACTATGGCTACACCTTC.